The 18 T cell receptor beta chains presented below share a single source sample, sequenced in a study of T cells expressing NK-cell markers (dated by TCRdb to the early 2020s). The library was produced with 5' RACE. TCRdb lists the instrument as Illumina HiSeq 2000. Each CDR3 protein sequence appears as one entry after TCRdb reprocessed the reads, and no DNA is included. The sample's table covers approximately 460,000 distinct CDR3 sequences. The ten top clones hold more than 7% of the sample. The sample consisted of blood T cells: a sorted CD56 or NKG2C T cell subset, CD4+ or CD8+ T cells, or bulk PBMC T cells (not recorded which). Receptors originate from a woman between 18 and 70 years old in good health.

Frequency places this clonotype as medium-sized. The V call is TRBV6-6, the J call TRBJ2-1; TCRdb calls TRBD2, which cannot be checked without DNA. The germline CDR1 and CDR2 sequences are MNHNY and SVGAGI (reference sequence). CDR3 size: 12 residues. The CDR3 reads CAGSGGLGEQFF.

The V gene is TRBV28, the J gene TRBJ2-2; TCRdb outputs TRBD1, but without DNA this stays unchecked. The CDR3 spans 16 residues. From germline, CDR1 is MDHEN and CDR2 SYDVKM. The chain's CDR3 is CASSLRDGGGTGELFF.

The CDR3 protein is CASGPGMATEAFF. The genes are TRBV5-1 and TRBJ1-1; absent DNA, TCRdb's TRBD1 call cannot be checked. This CDR3 has 13 amino acids. Germline CDR1 and CDR2: SGHRS and YFSETQ.

The chain recombines TRBV4-1 with TRBJ1-4; TCRdb gives TRBD1 as the D gene, but with no DNA this cannot be confirmed. The CDR3 is 16 residues long. The germline V gene has CDR1 MGHRA and CDR2 YSYEKL. The CDR3 loop is CASSQTGQAWVEKLFF.

The V call is TRBV10-3, the J call TRBJ2-5; no DNA is available, so the TRBD1 call from TCRdb remains unchecked. The CDR3 totals 15 residues. CDR1 is ENHRY and CDR2 is SYGVKD in the germline V gene. The CDR3 sequence: CASADGTSRLETQYF.

The chain links TRBV19 to TRBJ2-7. The CDR3 has 13 amino acids. CDR1 is LNHDA and CDR2 is SQIVND in the germline V gene (reference sequence). The CDR3 region is CASSIWVFYEQYF.

The chain links TRBV6-4 to TRBJ2-3; TCRdb reports TRBD1, a call that lacks DNA to check it against. The CDR3 is 14 amino acids. CDR1 is MRHNA, CDR2 SNTAGT, per germline. CDR3 residues: CASSENTGTDTQYF.

The CDR3 spells CATSKVTGSFYEQYF. This chain connects TRBV15 to TRBJ2-7; the TRBD1 assignment by TCRdb is unverifiable without DNA. The CDR3 extends over 15 amino acids. Germline CDR1 LNHNV, CDR2 YYDKDF (reference sequence).

J is TRBJ1-1 and V is TRBV12-3 or TRBV12-4. The CDR3 extends over 12 amino acids. This CDR3 is CASSWSGYEAFF.

J is TRBJ2-3 and V is TRBV5-5; TCRdb's D call of TRBD2 is untestable without DNA. CDR1 SGHKS and CDR2 YYEKEE come from the germline V gene (reference sequence). The CDR3 has 16 amino acids. CDR3 protein: CASSSGRDSSTDTQYF.

The chain joins TRBV30 to TRBJ2-2; the D gene TCRdb calls, TRBD1, cannot be checked with no DNA. There are 15 residues in the CDR3. Germline-derived CDR1 and CDR2 are GTSNPN and SVGIG (reference sequence). CDR3 amino acids: CAWTARGHKGGELFF.

The chain recombines TRBV12-3 or TRBV12-4 with TRBJ1-1. The CDR3 has 12 residues. The CDR3 loop is CASSPTVVQAFF.

The chain is built from TRBV27 and TRBJ2-7; absent DNA, TCRdb's TRBD2 call cannot be checked. The CDR3 has 14 residues. The germline V gene has CDR1 MNHEY and CDR2 SMNVEV (reference sequence). CDR3 sequence reads: CASSLVAASYEQYF.

The chain employs TRBV5-1 and TRBJ1-2; TCRdb's D call of TRBD1 is untestable without DNA. CDR3 length: 13 residues. From germline, CDR1 is SGHRS and CDR2 YFSETQ. The CDR3 is CASSQGQGNGYTF.

The V and J genes are TRBV10-3 and TRBJ1-1. The CDR3 consists of 14 residues. Germline loops: CDR1 ENHRY, CDR2 SYGVKD. The CDR3 spells CAISVGPLGTEAFF.

CDR3 amino acids: CASSSRRSRLNTEAFF. The chain combines TRBV12-3 or TRBV12-4 with TRBJ1-1. There are 16 residues in the CDR3.

The V and J genes are TRBV20-1 and TRBJ2-7; the TCRdb D gene call, TRBD1, has no DNA to confirm it. Germline lookup yields CDR1 DFQATT and CDR2 SNEGSKA (reference sequence). The CDR3 spans 15 residues. This CDR3 reads CSARDPGTGFYEQYF.

The chain has TRBV4-3 and TRBJ2-4; there is no DNA to check the TCRdb D call of TRBD2. Germline values: CDR1 LGHNA, CDR2 YSLEER. The CDR3 is 16 amino acids. CDR3 in amino acids: CASSQWASAPKNIQYF.